The 23 T cell receptor beta chains given below trace back to one sample, sequenced in a study of T cells in Graves' hyperthyroidism and ophthalmopathy. TCR beta CDR3 regions were amplified from RNA. An initial round of RT-PCR targeting the TCR CDR3 relied on the HTBI primer set. One entry per CDR3 protein, called by TCRdb with MiXCR from the multiplex PCR reads. The table has roughly 300,000 distinct CDR3 sequences, 21% seen once. Source material: blood. These receptors were collected from a woman between 50 and 59 years old with Graves' hyperthyroidism.

This chain joins TRBV28 and TRBJ1-3, with TRBD1 identical over 12 bases. Germline V gene sequence: CDR1 MDHEN, CDR2 SYDVKM. This CDR3 is 17 amino acids long. The trim removed 5 bases at V and 4 bases at J, leaving 9 bases unmatched. CDR3 region: CASSTPGQGARGNTIYF. The DNA for the CDR3 is TGTGCCAGCAGTACCCCGGGACAGGGGGCGCGAGGAAACACCATATATTTT.

This clonotype has ten or more counts. The rearrangement links TRBV5-1 to TRBJ2-7; D perhaps matches TRBD1 (5 bases). CDR1 is SGHRS and CDR2 is YFSETQ in the germline V gene. Trimming removed 0 bases from V and 2 bases from J, with 12 bases in between. The CDR3 has 15 residues. In DNA form, the CDR3 reads TGCGCCAGCAGCTTGGCTATAGGGGCAGCCTACGAGCAGTACTTC. Translation: CASSLAIGAAYEQYF.

The table lists this clonotype with a few counts. The chain uses TRBV28 and TRBJ2-2, with 12 positions matching TRBD2. The CDR3 has 17 residues. V shed 3 bases and J 5 bases; nucleotides not matched to a gene: 7. The germline CDR1 and CDR2 sequences are MDHEN and SYDVKM. The CDR3 sequence is CASSFTSGGPATGELFF. CDR3 nucleotides: TGTGCCAGCAGTTTCACTAGCGGGGGGCCGGCTACCGGGGAGCTGTTTTTT.

This clonotype was seen many times. This chain connects TRBV20-1 to TRBJ2-1; the match to TRBD2 covers 8 bases. V dropped 3 bases and J dropped 0; count of bases not matched to a gene: 4. The germline gives CDR1 DFQATT, CDR2 SNEGSKA (reference sequence). CDR3 length: 15 amino acids. The CDR3 DNA follows: TGCAGTGCTAGGCGGCTAGCGGGCTCCTACAATGAGCAGTTCTTC. Translated, it gives CSARRLAGSYNEQFF.

Many counts were recorded for this clonotype. The chain combines TRBV5-1 with TRBJ2-5; 9 nucleotides line up with TRBD2. The CDR3 totals 17 residues. Germline loops: CDR1 SGHRS, CDR2 YFSETQ. With V trimmed by 1 base and J by 5 bases, 12 bases remained unmatched. This CDR3 is CASSLRPAGGSEETQYF. CDR3 coding DNA: TGCGCCAGCAGCTTGCGGCCAGCGGGGGGCTCTGAGGAGACCCAGTACTTC.

This clonotype was seen at least ten times. V usage is TRBV2 and J usage is TRBJ1-2, with unresolved D. Germline-derived CDR1 and CDR2 are SNHLY and FYNNEI. Trimming cost V 7 bases and J 0 bases, with 15 bases left between them. CDR3 length equals 15 residues. Here the CDR3 reads CASINQGTSNYGYTF. The CDR3 coding sequence is TGTGCCAGCATAAATCAAGGTACTTCTAACTATGGCTACACCTTC.

Many counts were recorded for this clonotype. The gene calls are TRBV20-1 and TRBJ2-7, with 7 nucleotides matching TRBD1. The CDR3 consists of 11 residues. The trim removed 3 bases at V and 7 bases at J, leaving 3 bases unmatched. Looked up from germline, CDR1 is DFQATT and CDR2 is SNEGSKA (reference sequence). The CDR3 bases are TGCAGTGCTAGTCGGGACAGAGAGCAGTACTTC. As protein: CSASRDREQYF.

In regard to this clonotype: This CDR3 is missing its conserved last phenylalanine or tryptophan, likely due to a read error. The chain is built from TRBV30 and TRBJ1-1; D call uncertain. Germline CDR1 and CDR2: GTSNPN and SVGIG (reference sequence). V dropped 0 bases and J dropped 0 bases, with 8 bases sitting between them. This CDR3 contains 14 residues. The CDR3 sequence: CAWSVRWVNTEAFL. The CDR3 DNA follows: TGTGCCTGGAGTGTACGGTGGGTGAACACTGAAGCTTTCCTT.

V usage is TRBV20-1 and J usage is TRBJ2-7; tentatively, D is TRBD1 (6 bases). The ends were cut back, 6 bases at V and 1 base at J, with 16 bases in the middle. From germline, CDR1 is DFQATT and CDR2 SNEGSKA (reference sequence). CDR3 length: 14 residues. CDR3 sequence: CSAPGTKRSYEQYF. CDR3 nucleotides: TGCAGTGCACCCGGGACAAAGCGTTCCTACGAGCAGTACTTC.

This clonotype was observed many times. The chain combines TRBV20-1 with TRBJ2-1; D gene uncertain. The CDR3 is 12 amino acids. Germline loops: CDR1 DFQATT, CDR2 SNEGSKA (reference sequence). V shed 3 bases and J shed 5 bases, with 8 bases lying between them. CDR3 protein: CSASRPNNEQFF. CDR3 in DNA: TGCAGTGCTAGTAGGCCAAACAATGAGCAGTTCTTC.

This clonotype was recorded at least ten times. The chain carries TRBV7-9 and TRBJ2-1; 9 nucleotides align to TRBD1. Unmatched junction bases numbered 16, after V lost 4 bases and J lost 3 bases. The germline V gene has CDR1 SEHNR and CDR2 FQNEAQ (reference sequence). CDR3 length equals 19 residues. The CDR3 DNA sequence: TGTGCCAGCAGCTCCGGACGGAACAGGGGGCCGAAGGGCTACAATGAGCAGTTCTTC. Its translation is CASSSGRNRGPKGYNEQFF.

The CDR3 reads CASSYSSGVTAGYTF. For the CDR3, the DNA is TGCGCCAGCAGCTACTCGTCCGGGGTCACGGCAGGCTACACCTTC. This chain uses TRBV5-1 with TRBJ1-2, with D hard to call. The V end lost 3 bases, the J end lost 8 bases, and 20 bases lay between the germline ends. The CDR3 is made up of 15 amino acids. Germline V gene lookup returns CDR1 SGHRS and CDR2 YFSETQ.

This clonotype was found many times. The genes are TRBV7-3 and TRBJ2-7; 10 bases match TRBD2. The germline V gene has CDR1 SGHTA and CDR2 FQGTGA. The length of the CDR3 is 15 residues. Losses at the gene ends were 5 bases for V and 4 bases for J; bases not matched to a gene: 8. The CDR3 sequence is CASSNNLAGEYEQYF. The CDR3 DNA is TGTGCCAGCAGCAACAATCTAGCGGGAGAATACGAGCAGTACTTC.

This clonotype was counted many times. The chain recombines TRBV20-1 with TRBJ2-1; 10 bases map to TRBD2. V lost 2 bases to trimming and J lost 8 bases; unmatched junction nucleotides: 9. Germline-derived CDR1 and CDR2 are DFQATT and SNEGSKA (reference sequence). The CDR3 loop spans 15 amino acids. The CDR3 protein is CSARSPGLANDEQFF. CDR3 DNA: TGCAGTGCTAGAAGCCCGGGACTAGCGAATGATGAGCAGTTCTTC.

This clonotype has more than one count but fewer than ten. The chain joins TRBV6-2 or TRBV6-3 to TRBJ2-2, with no clear D. The ends were cut back, 6 bases at V and 6 bases at J, with 14 bases in the middle. CDR3 size: 14 residues. Germline CDR1 and CDR2: MNHEY and SVGEGT. The CDR3 coding sequence is TGTGCCAGCAGCCTGACACCGAGTTCCGGGGAGCTGTTTTTT. Its translation: CASSLTPSSGELFF.

The V gene is TRBV6-1, the J gene TRBJ1-1; D remains ambiguous. V lost 3 bases and J lost 8, with 16 bases in between. There are 14 residues in the CDR3. Germline CDR1 reads MNHNS; CDR2 reads SASEGT. The CDR3 reads CASSDGGLGSEAFF. The CDR3 region has the DNA TGTGCCAGCAGTGATGGCGGCCTGGGTTCGGAAGCTTTCTTT.

This clonotype came up many times. CDR3 in DNA: TGTGCCAGCAGCCTGGACGGCAATCAGCCCCAGCATTTT. Translation gives CASSLDGNQPQHF. The chain recombines TRBV2 with TRBJ1-5; no reliable D call. Germline CDR1 SNHLY, CDR2 FYNNEI. The length of the CDR3 is 13 residues. Trimming took 6 bases from V and 2 from J, leaving 8 bases between them.

This clonotype was seen repeatedly, ten times or more. The chain is built from TRBV28 and TRBJ2-7, with D unclear. CDR3 size: 13 residues. With 1 base removed from V and 2 bases from J, the gap between germline ends came to 6 bases. Germline V gives CDR1 MDHEN, CDR2 SYDVKM. CDR3 nucleotide sequence: TGTGCCAGCAGTTTATTGACACCCTACGAGCAGTACTTC. It yields the protein CASSLLTPYEQYF.

This clonotype was picked up many times. The chain's CDR3 is CASSPANYNEQFF. In DNA, the CDR3 is TGTGCCAGCAGCCCCGCCAACTACAATGAGCAGTTCTTC. The rearrangement links TRBV27 to TRBJ2-1; D gene uncertain. Germline CDR1 is MNHEY and CDR2 is SMNVEV (reference sequence). The V end was cut by 6 bases, the J end by 3 bases, with 9 bases between. The CDR3 has 13 residues.

The CDR3 region is CASRPGGWTEAFF. As DNA, the CDR3 is TGTGCCAGCAGGCCGGGGGGCTGGACTGAAGCTTTCTTT. The rearrangement links TRBV2 to TRBJ1-1; a weak D match, TRBD1 (6 bases). This CDR3 comprises 13 residues. Trimming cost V 6 bases and J 5 bases, with 13 bases left between them. Germline-derived CDR1 and CDR2 are SNHLY and FYNNEI.

This clonotype was seen ten or more times. The J gene is TRBJ2-3, the V gene TRBV4-2; 10 bases fit TRBD2. V lost 1 base, J lost 2 bases, and 12 bases stayed unmatched. The CDR3 has 19 amino acids. The germline V gene has CDR1 LGHNA and CDR2 YNFKEQ. This CDR3 reads CASSQGDLIAGGFTDTQYF. In DNA form, the CDR3 reads TGTGCCAGCAGCCAAGGGGATCTGATAGCGGGGGGATTCACAGATACGCAGTATTTT.

The table lists this clonotype with many counts. This chain uses TRBV20-1 with TRBJ2-2, with D tentatively TRBD2 (6 bases). Trimming took off 8 bases at V and 3 bases at J, with 16 bases between the two ends. The CDR3 consists of 14 residues. CDR1 is DFQATT and CDR2 is SNEGSKA in the germline V gene (reference sequence). In DNA form, the CDR3 reads TGCAGTACGGGACTTACGGGTTACACCGGGGAGCTGTTTTTT. Its translation is CSTGLTGYTGELFF.

This clonotype was counted between two and nine times. A much larger clone sits a single nucleotide away, making a read error possible. J is TRBJ1-1 and V is TRBV5-4; D possibly corresponds to TRBD1 (5 bases). CDR1 and CDR2 from the germline V gene are SGHNT and YYREEE (reference sequence). This CDR3 has 14 residues. Written as DNA, the CDR3 is TGTACCAGCACCATTATAGGAGGGGACACTGAAGCTTTCTTT. Encoded protein: CTSTIIGGDTEAFF.